The TCR beta chain described here comes from a study of T cell repertoires in cytomegalovirus infection. Study details: The public TCR beta signatures pointed to both CMV infection and matching HLA type.

Germline values: CDR1 DFQATT, CDR2 SNEGSKA (reference sequence). The CDR3 covers 18 residues. The ends lost 1 base at V and 7 bases at J; junction bases unmatched: 13. TCRdb analysed the reads with MiXCR anew, one entry per CDR3 protein. Of fewer than 30,000 distinct CDR3 sequences in the sample, under 20% were seen once. As regards this clonotype: Its matching antigen is unknown.

This sequence originates from a human donor in good health (CMV status not recorded). Some clones in this sample may be carry-over from other donors' samples. Sequenced material: CD8+ T cells from cultured PBMCs, taken from culture after CMV antigen stimulation. This chain joins TRBV20-1 and TRBJ1-6, with 10 bases that match TRBD1. Here the CDR3 DNA reads TGCAGTGCTAGAGTCTTCGGGGACAGGGGAATTGAAAATTCACCCCTCCACTTT. Translated, it gives CSARVFGDRGIENSPLHF.